This TCR beta chain is drawn from a study of a mutant IDH1 vaccine in newly diagnosed glioma. Study-wide background: Patients had received radiotherapy, temozolomide, or both previously, most receiving both.

Concerning this clone itself: Its target is unknown.

Specified time point: week 5, during vaccination. Every vaccination contained 300 ug of the mutant IDH1 20-mer peptide and was paired with topical imiquimod. Method: immunoSEQ multiplex PCR; TCRdb's copy keeps in-frame clones and lacks some. This sample has 45,000 to 70,000 clones, with approximately 81% found just once. The sequence was obtained from a man aged 25-45 years with glioma. The material sequenced was PBMCs, taken from a glioma patient whose treatment included an IDH1 peptide vaccine.

The CDR3 sequence: CASGDLVSSYNEQFF. In DNA, the CDR3 is TGTGCCAGCGGCGACCTAGTGAGCTCCTACAATGAGCAGTTCTTC. V and J are TRBV6-6 and TRBJ2-1; no firm D call. This CDR3 region has 15 residues. CDR1 is MNHNY and CDR2 is SVGAGI in the germline V gene (reference sequence). With 8 bases removed from V and 0 bases from J, the gap between germline ends came to 14 bases.